This T cell receptor (beta chain) was identified during a study of T cell responses to AZD1222 COVID-19 vaccine (dated by TCRdb to the early 2020s). With respect to the entire study: A total of around 240 trial participants underwent TCR sequencing, of whom 207 received two doses of AZD1222 and roughly 25 received two doses of the MenACWY control vaccine. Trial participants were enrolled by age into subgroups of 18-55, 56-69 and 70-plus years, and approximately 150, 30 and 60 TCR-sequenced participants, respectively, were included in these subgroups.

As to this clone: Its specific antigen is unknown. One base away there is no much larger clone; base qualities are not given.

The CDR3 contains 15 residues, cysteine and phenylalanine counted. Left in the record is the CDR3 DNA by itself, 45 bases read in frame from the first base. From a lookup of the germline V gene, CDR1 and CDR2 are SGHDT and YYEEEE. V is pruned by 5 bases and J by 5 bases, leaving 10 bases of the junction without a gene match. On the study overall, not on this receptor specifically: Nearly half of unique spike-specific TCRs reportedly recognized epitopes outside regions mutated in the B.1.351 and B.1.1.7 variants. Conclusions about previously exposed vaccinees were limited because only six AZD1222 recipients were SARS-CoV-2 seropositive at baseline. Participants were mostly white British and included more females than males, and it was suggested by the authors that clonal diversity may have been underestimated. The 56-69-year group was small, and its depth increase did not reach significance, likely because of low power. The whole spike protein was spanned by vaccine-associated CD4 TCRs, and dominant responses were seen in regions 160-218 and 743-854. Because no day 14 peak-response samples were available, repertoires were characterized only after the peak T cell response. Spike-specific TCR breadth and depth rose significantly after two AZD1222 doses compared with day 0 and with MenACWY recipients.

The meaning of the sample's time point label: about 28 days (+/-7) after the second vaccine dose. Because spike-specific TCR depth and breadth did not differ between the two schedules, AZD1222 recipients who got a second dose at roughly 4 weeks were pooled with those who got a second dose at roughly 12 weeks. Samples from vaccinated people were obtained from the UK trials COV001 and COV002, which included a single-blind randomized controlled phase 2/3 trial of AZD1222 (ChAdOx1 nCoV-19) in healthy adults. For TCRbeta chain sequencing, PBMC samples from trial participants were taken at day 0 and at day 28 after the second dose. The CDR3 regions of human TCRbeta chains were subjected to immunosequencing. As for how the authors treated the data: TCRs in the repertoires were compared against a reference library of SARS-CoV-2-specific TCRs that had been generated with the MIRA antigen-specificity platform. Breadth was defined as the fraction of unique TCRs that were SARS-CoV-2-associated. Depth was defined as the fraction of total T cells that were SARS-CoV-2-associated. Using the MIRA data, every spike-specific TCR was mapped to the spike region that the TCR reacted to and assigned to either a CD4 or a CD8 class. Log10-transformed breadth and depth values were compared by one-way ANOVA with Sidak's multiple comparisons tests. TCRdb carries this immuneACCESS record with in-frame sequences only. Its versions omit some clonotypes, under half of them owing to an unresolved V gene in the studies checked, with the rest unexplained. That table supplies the V and J calls and clone size; D and trimming were determined from the DNA. The sample contains about 180,000 clones, 88% of them found a single time. The ten largest clones capture 25% to 30% of the sample.

This TCR derives from an adult who received the AZD1222 COVID-19 vaccine. Sequenced here: peripheral blood, sampled 28 days after the second AZD1222 dose. The chain joins TRBV5-6 to TRBJ2-1; the junction holds 7 bases that match TRBD2. The CDR3 corresponds to CASRWGGAGHNEQFF. The DNA is TGTGCCAGCAGATGGGGGGGTGCCGGGCACAATGAGCAGTTCTTC.